This record covers a single TCR beta chain. Its specific antigen is unknown. Relative to the germline gene, one junction end is altered; a read error may explain this. CDR1 SGHTA and CDR2 FQGTGA were looked up in the germline V gene. The CDR3 sequence holds 14 residues, the cysteine and phenylalanine included. Of all the DNA, just the CDR3 is kept, 42 bases in frame from base 1. The source of the sample is a study of tumor-infiltrating lymphocytes in oesophageal squamous cell carcinoma (dated by TCRdb to 2016 to 2017). The library came from PCR. Data came from an Illumina HiSeq 2000. TCRdb reprocessed the public reads (quality trimming at Q25 with fastp, clone calling with MiXCR) and kept in-frame beta chains. Here each entry gathers all rows of one CDR3 protein and keeps the most common genes and DNA. The sample has 15,000 to 20,000 distinct CDR3 sequences on record, 35% to 50% of them singletons. In total, the top ten clones hold roughly a tenth of the sample.

The receptor was derived from a male donor with esophageal squamous cell carcinoma. The specimen sequenced was normal esophageal tissue next to the tumor. The chain employs TRBV7-3 and TRBJ2-1, with 8 junctional bases fitting TRBD1. The DNA sequence reads TGTGCCAGCAGCGACAGGGGAACCCCCTACGAGCAATACTTC. Translated, it gives CASSDRGTPYEQYF.